This is a list of T cell receptor beta chains from one sample in a study of blood T cell repertoires in COVID-19. Sequencing was performed with immunoSEQ multiplex PCR; in TCRdb, only in-frame clones are kept and a portion is missing. This table has fewer than 700,000 clones, approximately 91% appearing once. Material for sequencing was peripheral blood. All receptors derive from a woman between 50 and 59 years old with COVID-19, enrolled during active disease. Each CDR3 is given with its conserved first and last residue. The D gene is left open where the match is weak. Not all rows give a size; the values are once, few, many and, for expanded clones, a class.

abundance,v_gene,j_gene,d_gene,len,CDR3nt,CDR3aa
few,TRBV2,TRBJ1-1,NA,10,TGTGCCAGCAGTATAGGGAGGTCTTTCTTT,CASSIGRSFF
NA,TRBV6-5,TRBJ1-4,NA,14,TGTGCCAGCAGTTACGGGGGAGGAGGCGAAAAACTGTTTTTT,CASSYGGGGEKLFF
NA,TRBV21-1,TRBJ1-2,NA,23,TGTGCCAGCAGGTATTTCCCTAAAAGGCACGCTGTGGGTGGCGAACACAGATCCTATGGCTACACCTTC,CASRYFPKRHAVGGEHRSYGYTF
NA,TRBV5-1,TRBJ2-7,TRBD1,14,TGCGCCAGCAGCACGGGACAGGGGGTCCACGAGCAGTACTTC,CASSTGQGVHEQYF
NA,TRBV6-5,TRBJ2-3,NA,13,TGTGCCAGCAGCAGGACTAGCACAGATACGCAGTATTTT,CASSRTSTDTQYF
NA,TRBV27,TRBJ2-7,TRBD1,16,TGTGCCAGCAGTCCCCTCGACAGGGGGAGCTCCTACGAGCAGTACTTC,CASSPLDRGSSYEQYF
many,TRBV10-3,TRBJ2-7,TRBD1,12,TGTGCCATCCGACAGGGGGAGGGGGAGCAGTACTTC,CAIRQGEGEQYF
NA,TRBV2,TRBJ1-2,TRBD1,18,TGTGCCAGCAGTGGCCCTGTCCCGGGACAGGGGGGTATGGATGGCTACACCTTC,CASSGPVPGQGGMDGYTF
NA,TRBV2,TRBJ2-7,NA,13,TGTGCCAGCAGTTCTGACAGAAGGTACGAGCAGTACTTC,CASSSDRRYEQYF
NA,TRBV6-5,TRBJ1-5,NA,14,TGTGCCAGCAGTTACTCCGGCGGAGGAGAGCCCCAGCATTTT,CASSYSGGGEPQHF
once,TRBV7-3,TRBJ2-7,NA,15,TGTGCCAGCAGCTTAGAGGCGCGGGGGCACTACGAGCAGTACTTC,CASSLEARGHYEQYF
NA,TRBV28,TRBJ1-5,NA,14,TGTGCCAGCAAGGTAGGGGGAAAGAATCAGCCCCAGCATTTT,CASKVGGKNQPQHF
NA,TRBV30,TRBJ1-3,NA,11,TGTGCCTGGAGTGTTTCCGTCTACATATATTTT,CAWSVSVYIYF
NA,TRBV2,TRBJ2-7,TRBD2,15,TGTGCCAGCAGTGAAACGGGGGGGCGCCTATACGAGCAGTACTTC,CASSETGGRLYEQYF
NA,TRBV30,TRBJ1-2,NA,13,TGTGCCTGGAGTGTACACAGGAACTATGGCTACACCTTC,CAWSVHRNYGYTF
NA,TRBV19,TRBJ1-1,NA,12,TGTGCCAGTAGTATTGGGGAGGCTGAAGCTTTCTTT,CASSIGEAEAFF
NA,TRBV7-9,TRBJ1-2,NA,12,TGTGCCAGCAGTCCGGGAATCTATGGCTACACCTTC,CASSPGIYGYTF
NA,TRBV24-1,TRBJ2-1,NA,15,TGTGCCACCAGCCGACTAGGGAGCTCCTACAATGAGCAGTTCTTC,CATSRLGSSYNEQFF
NA,TRBV19,TRBJ1-1,NA,14,TGTGCCAGTAGTATCGTTCAGGGCGGCACTGAAGCTTTCTTT,CASSIVQGGTEAFF
NA,TRBV6-5,TRBJ2-7,NA,12,TGTGCCAGCAGGCGCGGAACCTACGAGCAGTACTTC,CASRRGTYEQYF
NA,TRBV5-1,TRBJ2-6,NA,20,TGCGCCAGCAGCCCACCCGCCAGGGGCAGAGCGCCTTCTGGGGCCAACGTCCTGACTTTC,CASSPPARGRAPSGANVLTF
NA,TRBV11-2,TRBJ2-2,TRBD1,16,TGTGCCAGCAGCCAACAGGGGGCGCGTGTCACCGGGGAGCTGTTTTTT,CASSQQGARVTGELFF
NA,TRBV3-1/TRBV3-2,TRBJ1-2,NA,17,TGTGCCAGCAGCCCTCGCCGCCCTGGGGAGAGGAACTATGGCTACACCTTC,CASSPRRPGERNYGYTF
NA,TRBV5-6,TRBJ1-4,NA,14,TGTGCCAGCAGCTTGGGGGACAAAGCTGAAAAACTGTTTTTT,CASSLGDKAEKLFF
NA,TRBV7-3,TRBJ2-3,TRBD2,16,TGTGCCAGCAGCCCCAGGCTATCGACTAGCTGCCGTACGCAGTATTTT,CASSPRLSTSCRTQYF
NA,TRBV29-1,TRBJ2-1,TRBD2,17,TGCAGCCATCCGGGACTAGCCGACCTCGACCGGATAAATGAGCAGTTCTTC,CSHPGLADLDRINEQFF
NA,TRBV2,TRBJ2-5,NA,15,TGTGCCAGCAGTAACCATAGGACACCTCAAGGGTCCCAGTACTTC,CASSNHRTPQGSQYF
NA,TRBV9,TRBJ1-1,NA,16,TGTGCCAGCAGCGTAGCTGATAGGGAACTAGGGACTGAAGCTTTCTTT,CASSVADRELGTEAFF
NA,TRBV4-1,TRBJ1-2,NA,17,TGCGCCAGCAGCCAAGAGACCACAGGGAAAACACCCTATGGCTACACCTTC,CASSQETTGKTPYGYTF
NA,TRBV5-1,TRBJ1-2,NA,15,TGCGCCAGCAGCATCGGACAGAATACTAACTATGGCTACACCTTC,CASSIGQNTNYGYTF
NA,TRBV30,TRBJ1-1,NA,16,TGTGCCTGGAGGAAACTTCCGGGACAATCAAACACTGAAGCTTTCTTT,CAWRKLPGQSNTEAFF
NA,TRBV19,TRBJ2-5,TRBD2,17,TGTGCCAGTAGTATCTCTGGCGCTAGCGGGCCCCAAGAGACCCAGTACTTC,CASSISGASGPQETQYF
NA,TRBV6-5,TRBJ1-2,NA,16,TGTGCCAGCAGTTACATTCATCCAGGGGCGCAGGATGGCTACACCTTC,CASSYIHPGAQDGYTF
NA,TRBV30,TRBJ1-2,TRBD1,13,TGTGCCTGGAGTGTACAGGGGGCGGATGGCTACACCTTC,CAWSVQGADGYTF
NA,TRBV19,TRBJ1-1,NA,11,TGTGCCACCTGGAGATCCACTGAAGCTTTCTTT,CATWRSTEAFF
few,TRBV14,TRBJ1-2,NA,15,TGTGCCAGCAGCCAAGATCAAACCCCGAGCTATGGCTACACCTTC,CASSQDQTPSYGYTF
NA,TRBV24-1,TRBJ1-1,NA,13,TGTGCCACCAGTGAGTCAGGTCCTTCTGAAGCTTTCTTT,CATSESGPSEAFF
few,TRBV9,TRBJ1-3,TRBD1,16,TGTGCCAGCAGCGTGGGAACAGGGGGCTATGGAAACACCATATATTTT,CASSVGTGGYGNTIYF
NA,TRBV5-1,TRBJ2-3,NA,14,TGCGCCAGCAGCTTGGAATCAGGGGTGGATACGCAGTATTTT,CASSLESGVDTQYF
NA,TRBV7-8,TRBJ1-5,NA,15,TGTGCCAGCAGCTTAGCGGGAGGTGGCAATCAGCCCCAGCATTTT,CASSLAGGGNQPQHF
NA,TRBV5-1,TRBJ2-3,TRBD1,14,TGCGCCAGCAGCTTGGGGGACAGTCAAGATACGCAGTATTTT,CASSLGDSQDTQYF
NA,TRBV7-9,TRBJ1-2,TRBD1,19,TGTGCCAGCAGCCACGGGGGACAGGGGCTTCTCCTAGCTAACTATGGCTACACCTTC,CASSHGGQGLLLANYGYTF
NA,TRBV6-5,TRBJ1-2,NA,14,TGTGCCAGCAGTTCCGGCGAGGTTCTCTATGGCTACACCTTC,CASSSGEVLYGYTF
NA,TRBV6-5,TRBJ1-1,NA,16,TGTGCCAGCAGTTACTCAACGGGGGGCCCGAACACTGAAGCTTTCTTT,CASSYSTGGPNTEAFF
NA,TRBV5-4,TRBJ1-2,NA,13,TGTGCCAGCAGTCAGAGGAGTAACTATGGCTACACCTTC,CASSQRSNYGYTF
NA,TRBV6-5,TRBJ1-1,TRBD1,14,TGTGCCAGCAGGGAGGGACAGAAGAACACTGAAGCTTTCTTT,CASREGQKNTEAFF
NA,TRBV28,TRBJ1-1,TRBD1,15,TGTGCCAGCAGTCCCCCAAGGGGGCTGGGGACTGAAGCTTTCTTT,CASSPPRGLGTEAFF
NA,TRBV29-1,TRBJ1-1,TRBD1,13,TGCAGCTCAGGACAGGGGGCGGACACTGAAGCTTTCTTT,CSSGQGADTEAFF
NA,TRBV6-5,TRBJ2-2,TRBD1,15,TGTGCCAGCAGTCCCTCAGGGGGGAACACCGGGGAGCTGTTTTTT,CASSPSGGNTGELFF
NA,TRBV28,TRBJ2-7,TRBD2,16,TGTGCCAGCAGCCACCTGAAACTAGCGGGGAAATACGAGCAGTACTTC,CASSHLKLAGKYEQYF
NA,TRBV19,TRBJ1-1,NA,13,TGTGCCAGTTCGGAGGGATTGAACACTGAAGCTTTCTTT,CASSEGLNTEAFF
NA,TRBV6-5,TRBJ1-5,NA,14,TGTGCCAGCCAGGGGAGTCTGAGCAATCAGCCCCAGCATTTT,CASQGSLSNQPQHF
NA,TRBV27,TRBJ2-3,NA,15,TGTGCCAGCAGTTCCCCGGCGGGGGCCACAGATACGCAGTATTTT,CASSSPAGATDTQYF
few,TRBV27,TRBJ2-7,NA,14,TGTGCCAGCAGTTTAACTAGGAGTACCTACGAGCAGTACTTC,CASSLTRSTYEQYF
NA,TRBV3-1/TRBV3-2,TRBJ1-1,NA,13,TGTGCCAGCAGCCATGGAGGGGACACTGAAGCTTTCTTT,CASSHGGDTEAFF